The source of this TCR beta chain is a study of CD8 T cells in Susac syndrome. This CDR3 contains 15 residues. Deletions cut 6 bases from V and 3 bases from J, with 17 bases between. Germline V gene sequence: CDR1 SNHLY, CDR2 FYNNEI. General study findings and limits: The TCR sequencing and HLA analysis in the study involved a relatively small number of individuals, as the study acknowledged.

In regard to this clonotype: Its antigen is not known.

CD8+ and CD4+ T cells circulating in blood were sequenced for TCR beta. Random hexamers were used to reverse transcribe the RNA input (about 0.5 to 1 ug). TCRdb redid the calling of the immunoSEQ multiplex PCR reads with MiXCR, one entry per CDR3 protein. The data show about 52,000 distinct CDR3 sequences, around 93% seen once. The chain is built from TRBV2 and TRBJ1-2, with D unclear. This receptor was identified in a human donor with multiple sclerosis. The specimen was CD8+ T cells from PBMCs. CDR3 bases: TGTGCCAGCAGCGCCCTAGGCGAGCTCCACTATGGCTACACCTTC. Its translation: CASSALGELHYGYTF.